A single TCR beta chain is shown here with its context. V was pared by 5 bases and J by 2 bases, with 13 bases between. The CDR3 spans 14 residues. Germline V gives CDR1 LNHDA, CDR2 SQIVND (reference sequence). The entry originates in a study of T cell responses to AZD1222 COVID-19 vaccine. Only in-frame clones appear in the TCRdb table, and some are missing; sequencing was by immunoSEQ multiplex PCR. Of some 75,000 clones listed, nearly 90% are singletons. This chain uses TRBV19 with TRBJ2-7; no clear D gene. The sequencing here drew on peripheral blood, taken on day 0 of AZD1222 vaccination. The receptor was isolated from an adult in good health. The CDR3 nucleotides read TGTGCCAGTAGTGCACAGACTGGCCCCTACGAGCAGTACTTC. It yields the protein CASSAQTGPYEQYF.